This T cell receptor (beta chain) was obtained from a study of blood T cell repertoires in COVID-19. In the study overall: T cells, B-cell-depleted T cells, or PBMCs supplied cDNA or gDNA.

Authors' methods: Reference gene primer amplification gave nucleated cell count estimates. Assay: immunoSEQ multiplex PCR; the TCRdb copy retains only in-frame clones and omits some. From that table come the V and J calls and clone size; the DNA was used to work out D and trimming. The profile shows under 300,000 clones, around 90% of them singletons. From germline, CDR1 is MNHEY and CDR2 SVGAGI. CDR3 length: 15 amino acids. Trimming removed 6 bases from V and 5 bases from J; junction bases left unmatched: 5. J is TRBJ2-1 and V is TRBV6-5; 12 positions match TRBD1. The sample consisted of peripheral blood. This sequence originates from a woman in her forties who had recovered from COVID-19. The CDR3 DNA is TGTGCCAGCAGACGGGGACAGGGGGCGGACAATGAGCAGTTCTTC. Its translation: CASRRGQGADNEQFF.